This T cell receptor (beta chain) came from a study of blood T cells in healthy people across ages (dated by TCRdb to between 2015 and 2017). Background for the entire study: In model experiments, template switching captured about one uniquely barcoded TCR beta cDNA molecule for every two T cells. To track age-related changes in TCR beta repertoire diversity, the study relied on deep sequencing normalized with unique cDNA molecular identifiers. Four age groups were formed from the donors: young (average approximately 16 years), middle-aged (approximately 40), aged (roughly 58) and long-lived (roughly 88). To avoid experimental bias, donors of different ages were spread randomly across the sequencing lanes. Two additional independent replicas of 1 million unique cDNA reads from the same blood draw were analyzed for two donors (one aged 18 to 29 and one aged 80 or older).

The 40 or so donors, aged about 6 to 95 years, were systemically healthy Caucasian individuals from Russia. Each donor gave 9.5 to 10 milliliters of peripheral blood, drawn into EDTA-treated Vacutainer tubes. PBMCs were isolated by Ficoll-Paque density-gradient centrifugation, with at least 6 million obtained per sample. Total RNA was extracted from PBMCs with Trizol reagent, with at least 6 micrograms obtained per sample. For every donor, flow cytometry on a PBMC aliquot measured the percentage of naive CD45RAhigh/CD27high T cells. Overall study outcomes, separate from this receptor: Observed TCR beta diversity per million T cells fell roughly linearly with age, and a significant reduction was already apparent by age roughly 40. Donor CMV infection status was unknown, potentially confounding age-related changes in expanded clonotypes. A strong correlation was found between observed TCR beta diversity and the percentage of naive T cells measured by flow cytometry. Compared with the aged group, the long-lived group had more naive CD4+ T cells, fewer expanded clones and increased TCR diversity, a pattern suggesting age selection. Conclusive comparison of naive and antigen-experienced compartments was prevented by the profiling of bulk unsorted PBMCs. Estimates of total diversity based on one million sequenced T cells were regarded as lower bounds and as underestimates.

The library was produced with 5' RACE. Reads for this sample came from an Illumina HiSeq 2500. A second about 7 to 12 cycle PCR used a sample-barcoded 5' primer and a J-beta primer mix. A template-switch 5' adaptor carrying 12 random nucleotides introduced a unique molecular identifier onto each TCR beta cDNA molecule. Each sample yielded at least 3 million CDR3-containing paired-end reads. First-strand cDNA was synthesized from all RNA with the Mint cDNA synthesis kit, primed by a TRBC-specific oligonucleotide. Following uracil-DNA glycosylase treatment, all cDNA underwent a first 18-cycle PCR with the universal primers M1SS and BC2_uni_R. As for how the authors treated the data: For normalization, 1 million high-quality reads, each with a distinct molecular identifier, were randomly selected from each sample. Reads with shared molecular identifiers were discarded instead of being binned into consensus sequences. MiTCR, set to a Q25 quality threshold and the strictest error-elimination algorithm, was used for CDR3 identification, clonotype clustering and error correction. A nonparametric unseen species model with Euler transformation was used to estimate a lower bound on total TCR beta diversity. TCRdb reprocessing: public reads trimmed at Q25 with fastp, clones called with MiXCR, in-frame beta chains kept. Each entry is one CDR3 protein sequence, shown with its most common DNA and genes. None of the V and J calls come from the authors' own analysis; TCRdb made them. A total of 1.5 million to 2 million distinct CDR3 sequences appear in this sample, about 30% of them only once. The top ten hold less than 9.5% of the sample.

Concerning this clonotype: The clone's antigen remains unknown. Within one base of it there is no much larger clone, and no base qualities were kept.

V is cut back by 7 bases and J by 6 bases, with 14 bases in the junction unmatched. Including cysteine and phenylalanine, the CDR3 has 15 amino acids. The kept DNA is CDR3 alone, 45 bases in frame from the first base. CDR1 MDHEN and CDR2 SYDVKM are derived from the germline V gene. This clonotype originated in a woman aged 25-40 years in good health. The chain was built from TRBV28 and TRBJ2-7; TRBD1 aligns with 8 central bases. The sample consisted of blood. The CDR3 protein: CASTPLGTGRSEQYF. The bases are TGTGCCAGCACCCCCTTGGGGACAGGTAGGAGCGAGCAGTACTTC.